This TCR beta chain was recorded in a study of T cell responses to AZD1222 COVID-19 vaccine. Of note for this clone: The antigen is undetermined.

Overall study findings and caveats: Researchers took repertoire samples only after the peak T cell response had come. White British people made up most donors, females outnumbered males, and clonal diversity was possibly underestimated. An increase in Spike-specific TCR breadth and depth was observed after two AZD1222 doses.

Losses at the gene ends were 3 bases for V and 3 bases for J; bases not matched to a gene: 4. Germline CDR1 and CDR2: SGHAT and FQNNGV. The CDR3 is 14 residues long. Data came from immunoSEQ multiplex PCR; TCRdb stores just in-frame clones and leaves some out. The data show over 95,000 clones, approximately 87% seen once. Sample: peripheral blood, taken on day 0 of AZD1222 vaccination. The receptor was derived from an adult in good health. J is TRBJ2-7 and V is TRBV11-2, with 8 nucleotides matching TRBD2. As DNA, the CDR3 is TGTGCCAGCAGCTTCGCGGGGGGAAACTACGAGCAGTACTTC. As protein: CASSFAGGNYEQYF.